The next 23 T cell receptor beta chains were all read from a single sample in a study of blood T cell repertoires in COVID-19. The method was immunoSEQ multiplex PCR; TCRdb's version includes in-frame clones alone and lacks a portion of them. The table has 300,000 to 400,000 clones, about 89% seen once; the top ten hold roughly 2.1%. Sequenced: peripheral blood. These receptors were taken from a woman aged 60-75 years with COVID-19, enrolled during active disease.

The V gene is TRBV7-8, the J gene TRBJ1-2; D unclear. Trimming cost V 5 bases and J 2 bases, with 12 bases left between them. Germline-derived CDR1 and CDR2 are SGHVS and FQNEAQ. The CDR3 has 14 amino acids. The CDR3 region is CASSRATENYGYTF. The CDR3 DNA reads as TGTGCCAGCAGCCGCGCGACTGAGAACTATGGCTACACCTTC.

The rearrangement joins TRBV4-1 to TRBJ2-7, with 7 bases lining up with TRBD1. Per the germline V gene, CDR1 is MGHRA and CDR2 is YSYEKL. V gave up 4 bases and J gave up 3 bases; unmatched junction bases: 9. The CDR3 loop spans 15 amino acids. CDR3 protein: CASSPSSGTVYEQYF. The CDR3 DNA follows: TGCGCCAGCAGCCCATCATCCGGGACAGTCTACGAGCAGTACTTC.

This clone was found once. In DNA form, the CDR3 reads TGCGCCAGCCGAAGGACGGGGTCAGGGGGGTTGAACACCGGGGAGCTGTTTTTT. Translation gives CASRRTGSGGLNTGELFF. The chain uses TRBV5-1 and TRBJ2-2; TRBD1 might be the D (7 bases). Trimming took 7 bases from V and 1 from J, leaving 23 bases between them. CDR1 and CDR2 (germline): SGHRS, YFSETQ. The CDR3 loop spans 18 amino acids.

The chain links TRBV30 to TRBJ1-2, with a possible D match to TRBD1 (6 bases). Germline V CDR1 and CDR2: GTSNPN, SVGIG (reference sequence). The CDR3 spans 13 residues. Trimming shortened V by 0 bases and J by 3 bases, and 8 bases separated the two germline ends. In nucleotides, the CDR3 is TGTGCCTGGAGTGTTGCAGGGGACTATGGCTACACCTTC. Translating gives CAWSVAGDYGYTF.

The CDR3 spells CATSRDLGQGLRLDTQYF. DNA of the CDR3: TGTGCCACCAGCAGAGATTTAGGACAGGGGTTGAGACTAGATACGCAGTATTTT. J is TRBJ2-3 and V is TRBV15; 9 bases map to TRBD1. The trim removed 0 bases at V and 5 bases at J, leaving 12 bases unmatched. The V gene's germline CDR1 is LNHNV and CDR2 YYDKDF (reference sequence). The CDR3 is 18 amino acids.

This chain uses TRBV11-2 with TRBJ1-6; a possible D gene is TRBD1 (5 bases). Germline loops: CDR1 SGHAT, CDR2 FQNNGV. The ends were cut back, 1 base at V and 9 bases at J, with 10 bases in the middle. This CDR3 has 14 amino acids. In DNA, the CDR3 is TGTGCCAGCAGCTTAGTCGGGGGTGGTTCACCCCTCCACTTT. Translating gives CASSLVGGGSPLHF.

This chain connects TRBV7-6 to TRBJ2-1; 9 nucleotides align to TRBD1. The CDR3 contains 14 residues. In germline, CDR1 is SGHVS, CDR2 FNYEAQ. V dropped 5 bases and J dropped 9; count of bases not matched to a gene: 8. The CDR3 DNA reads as TGTGCCAGCAGCCACCGGACAGGGGAGCTTGAGCAGTTCTTC. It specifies CASSHRTGELEQFF.

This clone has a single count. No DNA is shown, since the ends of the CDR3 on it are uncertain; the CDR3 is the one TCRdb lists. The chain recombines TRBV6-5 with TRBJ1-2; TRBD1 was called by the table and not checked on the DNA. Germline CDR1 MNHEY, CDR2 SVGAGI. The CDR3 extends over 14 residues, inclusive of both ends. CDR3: CASSTSTGDYGYTF.

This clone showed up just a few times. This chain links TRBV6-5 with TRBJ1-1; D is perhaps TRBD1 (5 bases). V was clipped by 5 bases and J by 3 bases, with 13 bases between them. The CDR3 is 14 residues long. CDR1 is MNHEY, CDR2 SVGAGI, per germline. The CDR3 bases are TGTGCCAGCAGTCCCAGGGAAGAGGACACTGAAGCTTTCTTT. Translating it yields CASSPREEDTEAFF.

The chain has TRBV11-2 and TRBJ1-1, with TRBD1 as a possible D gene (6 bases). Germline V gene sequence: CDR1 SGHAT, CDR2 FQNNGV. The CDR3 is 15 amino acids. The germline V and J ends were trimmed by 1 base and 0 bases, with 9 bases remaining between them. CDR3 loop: CASSLAGGMNTEAFF. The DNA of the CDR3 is TGTGCCAGCAGCTTAGCGGGGGGCATGAACACTGAAGCTTTCTTT. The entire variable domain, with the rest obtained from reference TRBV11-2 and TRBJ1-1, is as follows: EAGVAQSPRYKIIEKRQSVAFWCNPISGHATLYWYQQILGQGPKLLIQFQNNGVVDDSQLPKDRFSAERLKGVDSTLKIQPAKLEDSAVYLCASSLAGGMNTEAFFGQGTRLTVV.

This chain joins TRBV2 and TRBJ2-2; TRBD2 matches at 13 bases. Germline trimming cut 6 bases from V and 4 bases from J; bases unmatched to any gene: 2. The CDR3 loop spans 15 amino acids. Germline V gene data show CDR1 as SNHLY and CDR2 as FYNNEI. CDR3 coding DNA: TGTGCCAGCAGGGGGACTAGCGGGGCCACCGGGGAGCTGTTTTTT. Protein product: CASRGTSGATGELFF.

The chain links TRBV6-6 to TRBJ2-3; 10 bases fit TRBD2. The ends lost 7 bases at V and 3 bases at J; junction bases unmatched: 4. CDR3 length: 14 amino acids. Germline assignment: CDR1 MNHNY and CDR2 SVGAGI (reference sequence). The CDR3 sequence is CASNDSGGTDTQYF. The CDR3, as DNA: TGTGCCAGCAATGATAGCGGGGGGACAGATACGCAGTATTTT.

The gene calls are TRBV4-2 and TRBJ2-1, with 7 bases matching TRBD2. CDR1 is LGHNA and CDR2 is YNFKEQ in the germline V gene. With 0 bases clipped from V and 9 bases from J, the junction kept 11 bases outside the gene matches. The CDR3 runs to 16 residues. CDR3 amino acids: CASSQEGFGEGSEQFF. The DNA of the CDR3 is TGTGCCAGCAGCCAAGAAGGGTTCGGGGAGGGTAGTGAGCAGTTCTTC.

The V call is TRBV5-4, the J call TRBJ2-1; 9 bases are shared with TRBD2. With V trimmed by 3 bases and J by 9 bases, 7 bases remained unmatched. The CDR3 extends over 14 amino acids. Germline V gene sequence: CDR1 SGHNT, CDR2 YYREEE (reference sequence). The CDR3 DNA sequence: TGTGCCAGCAGCTGGAGGCTAGCGGGGAGTGAGCAGTTCTTC. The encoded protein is CASSWRLAGSEQFF.

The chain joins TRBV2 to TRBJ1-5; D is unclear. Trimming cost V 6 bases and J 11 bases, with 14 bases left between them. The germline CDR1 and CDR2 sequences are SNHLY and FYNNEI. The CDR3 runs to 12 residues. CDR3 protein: CASSLGVWTQHF. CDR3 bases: TGTGCCAGCAGCCTCGGAGTCTGGACCCAGCATTTT.

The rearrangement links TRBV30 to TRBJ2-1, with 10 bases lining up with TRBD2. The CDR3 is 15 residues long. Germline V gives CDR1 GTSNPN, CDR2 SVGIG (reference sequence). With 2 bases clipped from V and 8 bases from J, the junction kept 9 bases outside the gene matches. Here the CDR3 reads CAWSLSGGAIDEQFF. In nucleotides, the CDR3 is TGTGCCTGGAGTTTGAGCGGGGGGGCCATCGATGAGCAGTTCTTC.

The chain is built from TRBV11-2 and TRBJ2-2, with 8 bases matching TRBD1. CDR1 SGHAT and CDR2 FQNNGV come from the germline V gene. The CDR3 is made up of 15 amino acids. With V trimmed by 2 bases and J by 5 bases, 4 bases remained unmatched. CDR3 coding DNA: TGTGCCAGCAGCTTACAGGGGGCGAGAACCGGGGAGCTGTTTTTT. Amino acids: CASSLQGARTGELFF. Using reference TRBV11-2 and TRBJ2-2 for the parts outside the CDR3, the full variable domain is EAGVAQSPRYKIIEKRQSVAFWCNPISGHATLYWYQQILGQGPKLLIQFQNNGVVDDSQLPKDRFSAERLKGVDSTLKIQPAKLEDSAVYLCASSLQGARTGELFFGEGSRLTVL.

The DNA for the CDR3 is TGTGCCAGCAGCTTAGGGCGGGACAGGGTTTGGAATGAGCAGTTCTTC. Translation gives CASSLGRDRVWNEQFF. The V and J genes are TRBV11-2 and TRBJ2-1; 9 bases fit TRBD1. V gave up 1 base and J gave up 7 bases; unmatched junction bases: 8. This CDR3 has 16 residues. The germline gives CDR1 SGHAT, CDR2 FQNNGV.

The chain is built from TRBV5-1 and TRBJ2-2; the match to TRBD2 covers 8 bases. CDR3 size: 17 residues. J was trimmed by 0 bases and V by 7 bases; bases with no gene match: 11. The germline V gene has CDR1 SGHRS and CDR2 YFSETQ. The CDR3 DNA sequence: TGCGCCAGCTCCCATGGAAGGCGGGGGGCGAACACCGGGGAGCTGTTTTTT. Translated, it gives CASSHGRRGANTGELFF.

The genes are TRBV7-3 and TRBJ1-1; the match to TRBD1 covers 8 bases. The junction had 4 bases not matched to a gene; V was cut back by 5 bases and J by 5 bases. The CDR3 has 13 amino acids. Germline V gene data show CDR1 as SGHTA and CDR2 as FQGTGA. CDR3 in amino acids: CASSKTGGTEAFF. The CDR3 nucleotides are TGTGCCAGCAGCAAAACAGGGGGAACTGAAGCTTTCTTT.

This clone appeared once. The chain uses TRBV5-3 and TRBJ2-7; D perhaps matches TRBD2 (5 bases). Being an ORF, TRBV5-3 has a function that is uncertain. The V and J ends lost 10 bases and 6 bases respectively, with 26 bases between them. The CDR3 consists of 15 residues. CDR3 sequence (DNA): TGTGCCGAGCCAGAGGGCCTCCGATCAAGTGGCGAGCAGTACTTC. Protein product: CAEPEGLRSSGEQYF.

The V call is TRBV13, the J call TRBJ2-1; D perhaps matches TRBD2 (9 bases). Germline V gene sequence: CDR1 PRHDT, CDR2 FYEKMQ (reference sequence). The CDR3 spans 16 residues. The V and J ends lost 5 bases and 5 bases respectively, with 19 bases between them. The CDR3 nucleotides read TGTGCCAGCAGCGACAGGGGCCGCGGGGGGGACAATGAGCAGTTCTTC. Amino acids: CASSDRGRGGDNEQFF.

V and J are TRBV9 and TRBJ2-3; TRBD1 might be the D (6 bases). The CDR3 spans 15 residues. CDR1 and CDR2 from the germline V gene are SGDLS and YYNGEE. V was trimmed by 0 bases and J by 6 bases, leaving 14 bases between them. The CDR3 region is CASSVGPGAWDTQYF. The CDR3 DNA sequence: TGTGCCAGCAGCGTAGGCCCAGGGGCTTGGGATACGCAGTATTTT.